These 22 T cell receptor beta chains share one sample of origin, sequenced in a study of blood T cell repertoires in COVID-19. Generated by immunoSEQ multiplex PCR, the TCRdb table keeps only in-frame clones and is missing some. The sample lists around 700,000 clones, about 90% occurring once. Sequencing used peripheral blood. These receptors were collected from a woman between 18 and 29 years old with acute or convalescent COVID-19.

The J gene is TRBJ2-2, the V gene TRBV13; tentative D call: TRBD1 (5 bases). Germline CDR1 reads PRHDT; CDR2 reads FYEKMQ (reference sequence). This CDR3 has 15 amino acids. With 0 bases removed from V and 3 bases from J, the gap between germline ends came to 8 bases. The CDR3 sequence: CASSLGSRDTGELFF. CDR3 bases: TGTGCCAGCAGCTTAGGGTCCAGGGACACCGGGGAGCTGTTTTTT. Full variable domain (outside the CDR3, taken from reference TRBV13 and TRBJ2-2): AAGVIQSPRHLIKEKRETATLKCYPIPRHDTVYWYQQGPGQDPQFLISFYEKMQSDKGSIPDRFSAQQFSDYHSELNMSSLELGDSALYFCASSLGSRDTGELFFGEGSRLTVL.

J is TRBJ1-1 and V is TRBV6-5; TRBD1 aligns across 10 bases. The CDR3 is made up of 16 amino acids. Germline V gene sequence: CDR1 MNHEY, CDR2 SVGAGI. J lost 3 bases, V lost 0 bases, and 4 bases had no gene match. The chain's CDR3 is CASSYSRDRGDTEAFF. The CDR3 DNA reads TGTGCCAGCAGTTACTCGAGGGACAGGGGCGACACTGAAGCTTTCTTT.

The CDR3 DNA reads TGTGCCAGCAGTGAATATGGGGGGTACACTGAAGCTTTCTTT. Translation: CASSEYGGYTEAFF. This chain links TRBV25-1 with TRBJ1-1, with D maybe TRBD1 (5 bases). This CDR3 contains 14 residues. Germline CDR1 and CDR2: MGHDK and SYGVNS. The V end lost 0 bases, the J end lost 3 bases, and 8 bases lay between the germline ends.

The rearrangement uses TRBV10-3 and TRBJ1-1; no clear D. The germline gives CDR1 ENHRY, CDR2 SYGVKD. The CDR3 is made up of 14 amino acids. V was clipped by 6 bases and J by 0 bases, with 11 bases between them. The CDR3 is CAISPHGMNTEAFF. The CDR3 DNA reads TGTGCCATCAGCCCCCACGGGATGAACACTGAAGCTTTCTTT.

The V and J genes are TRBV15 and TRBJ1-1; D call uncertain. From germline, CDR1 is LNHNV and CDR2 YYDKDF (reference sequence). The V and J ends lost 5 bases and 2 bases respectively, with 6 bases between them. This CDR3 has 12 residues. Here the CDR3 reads CATSEVNTEAFF. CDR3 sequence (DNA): TGTGCCACCAGCGAGGTTAACACTGAAGCTTTCTTT.

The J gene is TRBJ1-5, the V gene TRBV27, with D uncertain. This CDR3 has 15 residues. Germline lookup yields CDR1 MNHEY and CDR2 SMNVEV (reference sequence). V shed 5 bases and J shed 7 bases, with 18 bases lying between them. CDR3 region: CASSPERGSWQPQHF. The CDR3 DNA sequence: TGTGCCAGCAGTCCCGAGCGTGGGAGCTGGCAGCCCCAGCATTTT.

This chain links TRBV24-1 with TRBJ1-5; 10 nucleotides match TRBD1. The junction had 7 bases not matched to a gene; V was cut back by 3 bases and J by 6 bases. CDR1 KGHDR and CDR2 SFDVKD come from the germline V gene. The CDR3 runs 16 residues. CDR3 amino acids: CATSDATGGWIQPQHF. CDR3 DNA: TGTGCCACCAGTGATGCGACAGGGGGCTGGATTCAGCCCCAGCATTTT.

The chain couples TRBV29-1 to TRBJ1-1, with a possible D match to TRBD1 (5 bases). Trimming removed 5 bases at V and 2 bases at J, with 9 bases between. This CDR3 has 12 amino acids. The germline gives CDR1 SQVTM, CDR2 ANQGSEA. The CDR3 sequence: CSVIWGNTEAFF. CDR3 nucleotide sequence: TGCAGCGTTATTTGGGGCAACACTGAAGCTTTCTTT.

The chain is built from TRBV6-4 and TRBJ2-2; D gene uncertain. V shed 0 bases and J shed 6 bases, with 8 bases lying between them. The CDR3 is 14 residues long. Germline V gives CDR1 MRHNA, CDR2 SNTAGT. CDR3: CASSDSVEAGELFF. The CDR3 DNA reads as TGTGCCAGCAGTGACTCAGTTGAGGCCGGGGAGCTGTTTTTT.

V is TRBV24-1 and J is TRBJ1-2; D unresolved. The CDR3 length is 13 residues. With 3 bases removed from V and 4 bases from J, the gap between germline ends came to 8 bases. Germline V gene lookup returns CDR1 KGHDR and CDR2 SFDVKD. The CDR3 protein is CATSDLFGYGYTF. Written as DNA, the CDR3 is TGTGCCACCAGTGATCTATTTGGCTATGGCTACACCTTC.

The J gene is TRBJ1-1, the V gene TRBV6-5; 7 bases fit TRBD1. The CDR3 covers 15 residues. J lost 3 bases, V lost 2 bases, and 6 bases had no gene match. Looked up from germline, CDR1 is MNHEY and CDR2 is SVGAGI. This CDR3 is CASSYLRGRDTEAFF. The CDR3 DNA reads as TGTGCCAGCAGTTACCTGAGGGGGCGCGACACTGAAGCTTTCTTT.

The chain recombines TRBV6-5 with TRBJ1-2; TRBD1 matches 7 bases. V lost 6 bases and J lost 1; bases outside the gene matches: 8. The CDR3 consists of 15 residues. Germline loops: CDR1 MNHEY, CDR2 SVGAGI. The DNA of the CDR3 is TGTGCCAGCAGCAGACAGGGTCGGAGTAACTATGGCTACACCTTC. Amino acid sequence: CASSRQGRSNYGYTF.

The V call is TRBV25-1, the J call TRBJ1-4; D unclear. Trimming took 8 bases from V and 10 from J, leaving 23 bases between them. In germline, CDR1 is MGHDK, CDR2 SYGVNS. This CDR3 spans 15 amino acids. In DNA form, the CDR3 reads TGTGCCAGCGGTAGAGAGGGTTTAGATCTCGGAAAACTGTTTTTT. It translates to CASGREGLDLGKLFF.

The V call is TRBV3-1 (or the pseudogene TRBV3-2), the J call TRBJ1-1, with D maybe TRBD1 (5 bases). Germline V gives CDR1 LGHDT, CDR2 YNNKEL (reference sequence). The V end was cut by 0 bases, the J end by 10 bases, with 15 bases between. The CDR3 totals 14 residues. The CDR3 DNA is TGTGCCAGCAGCCAAGATGGGCCAGGGCCGCGAGCTTTCTTT. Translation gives CASSQDGPGPRAFF.

The CDR3 nucleotides are TGTGCCAGCAGTTTCCGGGTCGGGGAGCAGTACTTC. Its protein is CASSFRVGEQYF. The V and J genes are TRBV28 and TRBJ2-7; no clear D gene. Germline V gene sequence: CDR1 MDHEN, CDR2 SYDVKM. The CDR3 runs 12 residues. Trimming stripped 3 bases from V and 7 bases from J, with 10 bases between.

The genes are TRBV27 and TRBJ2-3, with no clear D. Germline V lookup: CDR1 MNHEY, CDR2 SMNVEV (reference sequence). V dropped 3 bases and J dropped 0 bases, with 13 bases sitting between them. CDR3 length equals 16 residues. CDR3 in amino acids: CASSLNPGPSTDTQYF. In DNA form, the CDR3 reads TGTGCCAGCAGTTTGAACCCGGGTCCCAGCACAGATACGCAGTATTTT.

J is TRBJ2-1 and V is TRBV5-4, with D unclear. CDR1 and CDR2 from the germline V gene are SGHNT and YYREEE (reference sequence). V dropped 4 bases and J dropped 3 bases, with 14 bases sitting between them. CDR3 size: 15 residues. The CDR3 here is CASSPQTNLYNEQFF. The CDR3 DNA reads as TGTGCCAGCAGCCCACAAACAAACCTCTACAATGAGCAGTTCTTC.

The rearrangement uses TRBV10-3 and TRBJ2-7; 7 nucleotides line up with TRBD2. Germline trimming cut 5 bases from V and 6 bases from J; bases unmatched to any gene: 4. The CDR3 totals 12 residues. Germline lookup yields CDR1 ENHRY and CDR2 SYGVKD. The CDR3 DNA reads TGTGCCATCAGTCCAGGGAGGGGCGAGCAGTACTTC. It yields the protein CAISPGRGEQYF.

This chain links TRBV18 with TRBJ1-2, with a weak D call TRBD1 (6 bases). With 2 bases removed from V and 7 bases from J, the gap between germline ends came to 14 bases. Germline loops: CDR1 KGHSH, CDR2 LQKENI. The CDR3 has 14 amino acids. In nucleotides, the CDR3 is TGTGCCAGCTCACCAAACAGGGAGATGAGTGGCTACACCTTC. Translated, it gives CASSPNREMSGYTF.

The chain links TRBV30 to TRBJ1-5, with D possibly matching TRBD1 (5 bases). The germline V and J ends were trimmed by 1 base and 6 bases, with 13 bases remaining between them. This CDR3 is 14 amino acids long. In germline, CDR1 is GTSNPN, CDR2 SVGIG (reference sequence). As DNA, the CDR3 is TGTGCCTGGAGTGAAAGCAGGGTAGCTCAGCCCCAGCATTTT. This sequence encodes CAWSESRVAQPQHF.

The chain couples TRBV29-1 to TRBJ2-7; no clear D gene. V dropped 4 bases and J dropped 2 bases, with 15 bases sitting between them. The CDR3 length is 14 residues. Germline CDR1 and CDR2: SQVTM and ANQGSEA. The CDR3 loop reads CSVAFIQTPYEQYF. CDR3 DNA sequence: TGCAGCGTTGCTTTTATACAGACCCCCTACGAGCAGTACTTC.

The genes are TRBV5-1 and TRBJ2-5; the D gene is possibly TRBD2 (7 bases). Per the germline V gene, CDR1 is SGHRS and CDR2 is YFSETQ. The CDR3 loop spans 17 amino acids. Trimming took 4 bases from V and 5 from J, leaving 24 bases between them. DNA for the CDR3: TGCGCCAGCAGCGCCCCGGGGGAGGGGGGGCAGGAGGAGACCCAGTACTTC. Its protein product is CASSAPGEGGQEETQYF.